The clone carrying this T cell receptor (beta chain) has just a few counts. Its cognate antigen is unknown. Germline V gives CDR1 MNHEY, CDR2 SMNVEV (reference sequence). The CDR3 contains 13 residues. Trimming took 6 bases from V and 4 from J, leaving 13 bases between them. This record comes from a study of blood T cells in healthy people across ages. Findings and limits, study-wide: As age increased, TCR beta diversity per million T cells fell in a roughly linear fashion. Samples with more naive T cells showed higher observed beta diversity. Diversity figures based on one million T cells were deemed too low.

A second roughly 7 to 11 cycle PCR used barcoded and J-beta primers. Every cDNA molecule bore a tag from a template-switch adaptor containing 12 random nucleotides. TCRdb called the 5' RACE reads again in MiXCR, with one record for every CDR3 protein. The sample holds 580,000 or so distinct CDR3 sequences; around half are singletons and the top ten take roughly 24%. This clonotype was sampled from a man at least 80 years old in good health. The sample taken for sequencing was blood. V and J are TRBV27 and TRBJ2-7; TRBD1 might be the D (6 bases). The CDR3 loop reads CASSWGQEYEQYF. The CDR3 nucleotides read TGTGCCAGCAGCTGGGGGCAAGAGTACGAGCAGTACTTC.